What follows describes a single T cell receptor beta chain. Its antigen is undetermined. The sample belongs to a study of T cells in localized non-small cell lung cancer. Study-level points and caveats: It remains possible that heterogeneity exists, since only one tumor region was sequenced. Tumor showed lower T cell clonality than uninvolved adjacent lung, where it was highest. Turning up in adjacent lung were a median approximately 50 of the top 100 tumor clones.

The method was immunoSEQ multiplex PCR; TCRdb's version includes in-frame clones alone and lacks a portion of them. This table has around 35,000 clones, just over 90% appearing once. CDR1 and CDR2 (germline): SGHTA, FQGTGA. The germline V and J ends were trimmed by 5 bases and 10 bases, with 20 bases remaining between them. This CDR3 has 14 amino acids. The V gene is TRBV7-3, the J gene TRBJ1-1, with D unclear. This specimen consisted of peripheral blood, obtained before any cancer treatment. The source of this sequence is a female donor of 60 years or more with stage I lung adenocarcinoma. The CDR3 nucleotides read TGTGCCAGCAGCCAACCGCGGAGGGCCTCTAGAGCTTTCTTT. Translation: CASSQPRRASRAFF.